Here is one T cell receptor beta chain with its context. Selected positively for CCR7 and CD45RO-negative, naive CD8 cells excluded terminally differentiated effector memory CD45RA+ cells. CDR1 is LNHDA and CDR2 is SQIVND in the germline V gene (reference sequence). CDR3 size: 14 residues. V lost 4 bases and J lost 1, with 8 bases in between. This sample was included in a study of shared clonotypes between healthy human individuals. Clones were read by immunoSEQ multiplex PCR, and TCRdb kept only the in-frame ones, dropping some. Among some 2.1 million clones, 85% to 95% were seen once, and the ten largest hold under 2%.

The J gene is TRBJ1-5, the V gene TRBV19; D is uncertain. Sequenced material: naive CD8+ T cells from PBMCs. The clonotype originates from a man younger than 35 in good health. Some clones in this sample may be carry-over from other donors' samples. The CDR3: CASSTQRSNQPQHF. The DNA for the CDR3 is TGTGCCAGTAGTACCCAACGGAGCAATCAGCCCCAGCATTTT.